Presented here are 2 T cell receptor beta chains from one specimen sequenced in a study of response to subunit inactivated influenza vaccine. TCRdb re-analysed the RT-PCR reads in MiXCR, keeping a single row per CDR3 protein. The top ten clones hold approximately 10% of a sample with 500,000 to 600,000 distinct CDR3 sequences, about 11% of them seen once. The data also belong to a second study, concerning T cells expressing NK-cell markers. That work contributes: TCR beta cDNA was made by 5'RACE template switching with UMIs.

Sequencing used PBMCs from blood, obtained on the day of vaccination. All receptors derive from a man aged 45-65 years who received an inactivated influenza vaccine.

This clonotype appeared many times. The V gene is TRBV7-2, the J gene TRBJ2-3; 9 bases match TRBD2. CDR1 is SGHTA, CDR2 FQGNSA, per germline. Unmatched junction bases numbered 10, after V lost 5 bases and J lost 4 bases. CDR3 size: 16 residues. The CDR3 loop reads CASSSGLALLSDTQYF. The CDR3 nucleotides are TGTGCCAGCAGCAGCGGACTAGCGCTTTTGTCAGATACGCAGTATTTT.

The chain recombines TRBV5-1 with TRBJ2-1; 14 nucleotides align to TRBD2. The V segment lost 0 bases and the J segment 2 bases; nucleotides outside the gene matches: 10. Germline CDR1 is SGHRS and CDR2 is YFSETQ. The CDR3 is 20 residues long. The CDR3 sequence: CASSLVPGTSGSPAYNEQFF. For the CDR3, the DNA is TGCGCCAGCAGCTTGGTCCCCGGGACTAGCGGGAGTCCTGCCTACAATGAGCAGTTCTTC.